This entry describes one T cell receptor beta chain. No antigen is known for it. No base quality information exists; no much larger clone differs at one position. Other DNA sequences from this sample encode an identical CDR3 as well. The data were taken from a study of beta chain features in type 1 diabetes (dated 2018 in TCRdb). Context from the whole study: Patients and healthy donors did not differ in mean age, gender distribution, total cell number or subset yield. A total of roughly 99 million sorted cells were examined across all samples, and the number of cells per subset was strongly correlated with RNA yield. In the study, recently diagnosed type 1 diabetes patients and matched healthy donors were compared on the TCRB repertoires of their sorted circulating CD4+ T cell subsets. Regulatory and stem cell-like memory subsets were isolated from only 8 patients and roughly eight healthy donors, whereas naive and central memory subsets came from all 30 or so donors. Results the study describes overall, beyond this receptor: Because small numbers of individuals were included in the HLA sub-analyses, any influence of HLA type on TCRB rearrangement was left unresolved. In all four CD4+ subsets, TCRB CDR3 length was moderately but significantly shorter in type 1 diabetes patients. Shorter templates might be favored by PCR, yet because patient and control samples were amplified and corrected together, any such skew would affect both groups equally. Naive, central memory and regulatory TCRB repertoires appeared to be more similar among patients than among healthy donors. Because cDNA was sequenced instead of genomic DNA, activated cells with high expression could be over-represented, although the groups did not differ in activation or CD3 levels. At VDJ recombination sites, type 1 diabetes patients had fewer insertions and more deleted nucleotides, which implies abnormalities in thymic rearrangement.

Each donor gave one peripheral blood draw, approximately 0.11 L on average, collected into heparinised tubes. A BD FACSAria II was used to sort naive, central memory, regulatory and stem cell-like memory CD4+ T cells with a panel that included CD45RO, CCR7, CD25, CD127, CD95 and CD27. Every sorted population had a purity above 98%. Right away, PBMCs were isolated by Lymphoprep density gradient centrifugation and were stained directly, with no culture step. To minimize batch effects, samples were stained and sorted in pairs, one healthy donor with one patient per experiment. The entire isolated RNA was reverse transcribed using the High Capacity cDNA Reverse Transcription Kit, and thus expressed TCRB transcripts were sequenced. Deep immunoSEQ sequencing was performed on naive, central memory and regulatory T cell samples, with an average of around 3.4 million total reads per sample. Sorted cells were lysed in RLT buffer, and RNA was extracted using DNase-treated RNeasy Micro or Mini kits according to cell number. Each cell subset was processed on its own to prevent cross-contamination, while patient and healthy donor samples were processed together. The immunoSEQ multiplex PCR was used to amplify TCRB sequences from cDNA, yielding 87-bp fragments that span the CDR3 region. Sequencing of the amplicons was performed on the Illumina HiSeq platform. The original methods were these. PCR bias was computationally corrected using synthetic template baselines, reads within Hamming distance 2 were collapsed, and singletons that could not be merged were discarded. Reads were aligned against IMGT to assign V, D and J genes, CDR3 length and insertions or deletions at six rearrangement sites. Within each subset, clonotype counts were normalized to sorted cell number, and only after that were true diversity and Gini coefficients computed with the tcR R package. The overlap coefficient, calculated on TCRB nucleotide sequences, was used to measure repertoire sharing. TCRdb carries this immuneACCESS record with in-frame sequences only. Its versions omit some clonotypes, under half of them owing to an unresolved V gene in the studies checked, with the rest unexplained. For V, J and clone size, that table is used; D and trimming come from the DNA. For this sample the table gives roughly 160,000 clones, of which over 6% were detected only once. The leading ten clones occupy approximately 0.54% of the sample.

The CDR3 numbers 14 residues from cysteine through phenylalanine. Only the CDR3 DNA stays, 42 bases, in frame from base 1. CDR1 and CDR2 are read off the germline V gene as MNHNS and SASEGT. V is shortened by 2 bases, J by 2 bases, and the region joining them spans 7 bases. This chain joins TRBV6-1 to TRBJ1-5, and the D gene may be TRBD1, 6 bases matching. This clonotype was sampled from a man between 18 and 35 years old with type 1 diabetes. What was sequenced was central memory CD4+ T cells from blood. This receptor has the CDR3 CASSESGGNQPQHF. The DNA sequence is TGTGCCAGCAGTGAATCAGGGGGCAATCAGCCCCAGCATTTT.